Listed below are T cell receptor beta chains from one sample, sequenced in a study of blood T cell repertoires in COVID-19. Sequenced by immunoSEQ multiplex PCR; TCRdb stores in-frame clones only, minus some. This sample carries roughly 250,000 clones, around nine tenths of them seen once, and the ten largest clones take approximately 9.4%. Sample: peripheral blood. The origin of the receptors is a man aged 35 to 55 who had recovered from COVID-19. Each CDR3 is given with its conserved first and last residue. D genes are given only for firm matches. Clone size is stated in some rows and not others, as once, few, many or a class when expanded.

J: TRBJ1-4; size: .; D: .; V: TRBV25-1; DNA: TGTGCCAGCAGTGATTCGACAGTCGAAAAACTGTTTTTT; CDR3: CASSDSTVEKLFF
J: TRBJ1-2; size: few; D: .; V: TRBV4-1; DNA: TGCGCCAGCAGCCAAGAGGTTTCGGTGGGGCATGGCTACACCTTC; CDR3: CASSQEVSVGHGYTF
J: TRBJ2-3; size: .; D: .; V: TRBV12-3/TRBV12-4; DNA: TGTGCCAGCAGTTTTGGGGGGACGCAGTATTTT; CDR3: CASSFGGTQYF
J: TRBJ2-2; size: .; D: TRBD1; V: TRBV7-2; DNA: TGTGCCAGCAGCCATAGACAGGGGGTTGGCGGGGAGCTGTTTTTT; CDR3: CASSHRQGVGGELFF
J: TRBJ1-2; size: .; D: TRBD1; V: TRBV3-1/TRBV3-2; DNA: TGTGCCAGCAGCCCCTTATTACAGGGGCTCAGCTATGGCTACACCTTC; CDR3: CASSPLLQGLSYGYTF
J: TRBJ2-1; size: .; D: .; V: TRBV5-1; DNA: TGCGCCAGCAGCTTTAGGCGGGGCCCCTACAATGAGCAGTTCTTC; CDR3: CASSFRRGPYNEQFF
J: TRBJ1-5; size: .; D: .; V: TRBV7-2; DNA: TGTGCCAGCAGCTTCGAGAGAGATAGCAATCAGCCCCAGCATTTT; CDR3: CASSFERDSNQPQHF
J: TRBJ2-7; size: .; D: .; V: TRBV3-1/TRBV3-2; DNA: TGTGCCAGCAGCCGCCCGGGTGGATCCTACGAGCAGTACTTC; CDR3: CASSRPGGSYEQYF
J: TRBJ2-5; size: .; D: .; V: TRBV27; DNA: TGTGCCAGCAGGTACGGGGGCCAAGAGACCCAGTACTTC; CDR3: CASRYGGQETQYF
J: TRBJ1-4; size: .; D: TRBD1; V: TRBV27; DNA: TGTGCCAGCAGTTTATCTCAGGGGGCGAATGAAAAACTGTTTTTT; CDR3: CASSLSQGANEKLFF
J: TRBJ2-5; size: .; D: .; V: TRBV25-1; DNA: TGTGCCAGCAGTGACAGGTGGGGGGTTCGAGAGACCCAGTACTTC; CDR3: CASSDRWGVRETQYF
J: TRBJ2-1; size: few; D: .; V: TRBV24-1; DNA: TGTGCCACCAGTGATTCGACAGGTCCTAAGTTCTTC; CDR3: CATSDSTGPKFF
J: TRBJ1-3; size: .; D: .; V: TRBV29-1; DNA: TGCAGCGTTGGGTCAGGCTCGTCTGGAAACACCATATATTTT; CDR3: CSVGSGSSGNTIYF
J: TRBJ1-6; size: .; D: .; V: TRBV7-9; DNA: TGTGCCAGCAGCTCCAACGGTATTTCACCCCTCCACTTT; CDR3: CASSSNGISPLHF
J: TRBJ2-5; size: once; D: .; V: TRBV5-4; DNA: TGTGCCAGCAGCTTGGGTTCGGCAGGACAATTTGAGACCCAGTACTTC; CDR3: CASSLGSAGQFETQYF
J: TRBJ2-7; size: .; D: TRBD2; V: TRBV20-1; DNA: TGCAGTGCTAGTTTACTAGCGGGGAACGAGCAGTACTTC; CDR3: CSASLLAGNEQYF
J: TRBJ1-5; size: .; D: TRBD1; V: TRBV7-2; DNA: TGTGCCAGCAGCTTACAGGGGGCCGGGGATCAGCCCCAGCATTTT; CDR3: CASSLQGAGDQPQHF
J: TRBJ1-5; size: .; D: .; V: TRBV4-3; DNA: TGCGCCAGCAGCCAAGATCGGGACATGGTGCAGCCCCAGCATTTT; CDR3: CASSQDRDMVQPQHF
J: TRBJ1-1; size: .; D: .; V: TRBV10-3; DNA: TGTGCCATCAGTGAGTCGCGGGGACTGAACACTGAAGCTTTCTTT; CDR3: CAISESRGLNTEAFF
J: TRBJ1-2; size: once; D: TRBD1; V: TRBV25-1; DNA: TGTGCCAGCAGTCCAGGGGGCGACTATGGCTACACCTTC; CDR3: CASSPGGDYGYTF
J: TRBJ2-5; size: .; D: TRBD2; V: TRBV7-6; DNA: TGTGCCAGCAGCTCAACCGGGACTAGCCCTCAAACCCAGTACTTC; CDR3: CASSSTGTSPQTQYF
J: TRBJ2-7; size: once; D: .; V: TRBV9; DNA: TGTGCCAGCAGCGTAGGCGGACTGGGATTCTACGAGCAGTACTTC; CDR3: CASSVGGLGFYEQYF
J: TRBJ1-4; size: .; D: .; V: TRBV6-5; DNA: TGTGCTAGTGGGAGGGTAGGCGAAAAACTGTTTTTT; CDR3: CASGRVGEKLFF
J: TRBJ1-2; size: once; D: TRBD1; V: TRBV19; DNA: TGTGCCAGTACCTTTACAGGGGACGGCTACTATGGCTACACCTTC; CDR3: CASTFTGDGYYGYTF
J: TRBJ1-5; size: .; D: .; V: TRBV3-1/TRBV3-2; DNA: TGTGCCAGCAGTCCCTGGGGGCCGGGGTCATCACCCCAGCATTTT; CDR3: CASSPWGPGSSPQHF
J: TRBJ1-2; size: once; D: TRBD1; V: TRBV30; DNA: TGTGCCTGGGGGGGACAGCCGGGTGGCTACACCTTC; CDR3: CAWGGQPGGYTF
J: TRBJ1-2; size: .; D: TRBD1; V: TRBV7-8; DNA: TGTGCCAGCAGCTTAGGGACAGGGTCAATCTATGGCTACACCTTC; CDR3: CASSLGTGSIYGYTF
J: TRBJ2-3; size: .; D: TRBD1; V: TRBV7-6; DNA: TGTGCCAGCAGCTTAGGGGCAGGGGGAGTCACAGATACGCAGTATTTT; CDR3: CASSLGAGGVTDTQYF
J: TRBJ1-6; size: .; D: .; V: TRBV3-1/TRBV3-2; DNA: TGTGCCAGCAGCCCGCGCATCAGCCTTCGGGGTTTGAATTCACCCCTCCACTTT; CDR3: CASSPRISLRGLNSPLHF
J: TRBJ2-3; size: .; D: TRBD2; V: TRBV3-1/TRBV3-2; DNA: TGTGCCAGCAGACGAAGCGGGAGGGCGGCAGATACGCAGTATTTT; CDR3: CASRRSGRAADTQYF
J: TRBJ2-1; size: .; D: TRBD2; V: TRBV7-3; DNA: TGTGCCAGCAGCTCCCGGGGGGGCCGCCCGAACAATGAGCAGTTCTTC; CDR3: CASSSRGGRPNNEQFF
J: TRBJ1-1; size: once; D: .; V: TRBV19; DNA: TGTGCCAGTAGTATAATGATGGCGACGGGCACTGAAGCTTTCTTT; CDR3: CASSIMMATGTEAFF
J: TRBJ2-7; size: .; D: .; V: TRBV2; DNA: TGTGCCAGCAGTGCCTCCTTTAATGGAGGCGAGCAGTACTTC; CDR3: CASSASFNGGEQYF
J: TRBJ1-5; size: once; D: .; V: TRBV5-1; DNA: TGCGCCAGCTTCCGTATGGACAGTAGCAATCAGCCCCAGCATTTT; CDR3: CASFRMDSSNQPQHF
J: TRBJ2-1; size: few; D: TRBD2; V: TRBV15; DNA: TGTGCCACCAGCAGAGCCCTCGGGGGGAATGAGCAGTTCTTC; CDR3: CATSRALGGNEQFF
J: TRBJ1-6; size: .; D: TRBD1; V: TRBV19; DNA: TGTGCCAGTAGCCGACAGGGGCCCAACTCGGGGGGTAATTCACCCCTCCACTTT; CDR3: CASSRQGPNSGGNSPLHF
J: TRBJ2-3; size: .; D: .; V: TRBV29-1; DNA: TGCAGCGTTCAGCGGGGCACAGATACGCAGTATTTT; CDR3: CSVQRGTDTQYF
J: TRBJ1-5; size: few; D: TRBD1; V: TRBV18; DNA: TGTGCCAGCTCACCAGGACAGGCCAATCAGCCCCAGCATTTT; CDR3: CASSPGQANQPQHF
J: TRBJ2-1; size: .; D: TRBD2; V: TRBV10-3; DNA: TGTGCCATCAGATCGGGACTAGCGGGAAAAGGCTACAATGAGCAGTTCTTC; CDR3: CAIRSGLAGKGYNEQFF
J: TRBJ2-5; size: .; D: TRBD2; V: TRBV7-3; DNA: TGTGCCAGCAGCTTAACCCATCGACTAGCGGGAGTTGAGACCCAGTACTTC; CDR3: CASSLTHRLAGVETQYF
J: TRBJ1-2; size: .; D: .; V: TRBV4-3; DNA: TGCGCCAGCAGCCAAGGGTCGGGAGGTGGTAACTATGGCTACACCTTC; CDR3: CASSQGSGGGNYGYTF
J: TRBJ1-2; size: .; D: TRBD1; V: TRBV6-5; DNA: TGTGCCAGCAGTACAACAGGGGGCGGGGGCTACACCTTC; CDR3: CASSTTGGGGYTF
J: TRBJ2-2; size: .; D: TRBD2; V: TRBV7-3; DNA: TGTGCCAGCAGCTTATTAACTAGCGGGACCGGGGAGCTGTTTTTT; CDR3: CASSLLTSGTGELFF
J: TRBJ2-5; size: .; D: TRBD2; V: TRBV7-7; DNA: TGTGCCAGCAGCCCTAGGACTAGCGGGGGGCCCCTTGCCGCCCAGTACTTC; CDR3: CASSPRTSGGPLAAQYF
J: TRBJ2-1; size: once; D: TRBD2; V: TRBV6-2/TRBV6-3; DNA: TGTGCCAGCAGTTTCCTAGCGGGAGGTCTCTACAATGAGCAGTTCTTC; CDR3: CASSFLAGGLYNEQFF
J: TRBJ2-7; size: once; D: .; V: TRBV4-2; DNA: TGTGCCAGCAGCCAAGATTTTCGACTAGTCAACTCCTACGAGCAGTACTTC; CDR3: CASSQDFRLVNSYEQYF
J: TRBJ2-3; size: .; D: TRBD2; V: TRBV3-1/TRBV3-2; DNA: TGTGCCAGCAAGTTAGCGGGAGGGCCGGATACGCAGTATTTT; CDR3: CASKLAGGPDTQYF
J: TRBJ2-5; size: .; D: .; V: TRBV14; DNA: TGTGCCAGCAGCCAAGATAGGTCGGGGAGGAGGTACTTC; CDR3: CASSQDRSGRRYF
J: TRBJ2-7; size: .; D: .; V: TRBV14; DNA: TGTGCCAGCAGCCCCCGTCCCTTTCTAGAAGCGTACGAGCAGTACTTC; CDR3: CASSPRPFLEAYEQYF
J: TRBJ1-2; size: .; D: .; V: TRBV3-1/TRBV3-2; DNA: TGTGCCAGCAGCCAACGGGGTTCCGACGGCTACACCTTC; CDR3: CASSQRGSDGYTF
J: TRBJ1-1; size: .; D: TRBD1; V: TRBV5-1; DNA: TGCGCCAGCAGCGTAACAGGGGGGTGGAACACTGAAGCTTTCTTT; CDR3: CASSVTGGWNTEAFF
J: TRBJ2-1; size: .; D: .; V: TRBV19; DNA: TGTGCCAGTAGTCCCGGACAGTTCGCCAATGAGCAGTTCTTC; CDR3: CASSPGQFANEQFF